Sequencing of this T cell receptor beta chain was carried out in a study of radiotherapy plus CTLA-4 blockade in lung cancer. Across the whole study: Objective responses were recorded in over 15% of patients, with disease control recorded in 25% to 35%. Study results and limitations: Radiotherapy with ipilimumab was followed by blood expansion of tumor-derived clones.

Treatment of patients with chemo-refractory metastatic non-small-cell lung cancer consisted of focal radiation plus CTLA-4 blockade with ipilimumab. CDR3 length: 17 residues. Germline V gives CDR1 SGDLS, CDR2 YYNGEE. Between the trimmed V and J ends, which lost 2 bases and 5 bases, there was a span of 22 bases. Clones were read by immunoSEQ multiplex PCR, and TCRdb kept only the in-frame ones, dropping some. Seen here are 57,000 or so clones, around 77% observed once, and the top ten hold less than 5.5%. A note on this clone: Its antigen is not known.

This TCR was recovered from a human donor with non-small cell lung cancer who had a complete response to radiotherapy plus ipilimumab. The chain couples TRBV9 to TRBJ2-5, with D perhaps assigned TRBD1 or TRBD2 (6 bases each). The sequencing here drew on peripheral blood, taken from a patient treated with radiotherapy plus ipilimumab. CDR3 sequence (DNA): TGTGCCAGCAGCGTTGAGGGGGGCGCGATCGGCGGGGAGACCCAGTACTTC. Its translation is CASSVEGGAIGGETQYF. Drawing the rest from reference TRBV9 and TRBJ2-5, the complete variable domain is DSGVTQTPKHLITATGQRVTLRCSPRSGDLSVYWYQQSLDQGLQFLIQYYNGEERAKGNILERFSAQQFPDLHSELNLSSLELGDSALYFCASSVEGGAIGGETQYFGPGTRLLVL.